One and the same sample provided the 15 T cell receptor beta chains below, sequenced in a study of T cell responses to AZD1222 COVID-19 vaccine. Sequenced by immunoSEQ multiplex PCR; TCRdb stores in-frame clones only, minus some. In the table there are fewer than 30,000 clones, 78% of which are singletons. Material: peripheral blood, obtained on day 0 of AZD1222 vaccination. These receptors all come from an adult in good health.

The chain is built from TRBV5-4 and TRBJ2-7; TRBD1 aligns across 8 bases. The CDR3 consists of 13 residues. Germline V gene lookup returns CDR1 SGHNT and CDR2 YYREEE (reference sequence). Germline trimming cut 6 bases from V and 5 bases from J; bases unmatched to any gene: 7. The CDR3 loop reads CASTRQGSDEQYF. In nucleotides, the CDR3 is TGTGCCAGCACACGACAGGGGAGCGACGAGCAGTACTTC.

The J gene is TRBJ1-6, the V gene TRBV14; D is undetermined. The CDR3 runs 15 residues. The germline V and J ends were trimmed by 2 bases and 3 bases, with 8 bases remaining between them. The germline gives CDR1 SGHDN, CDR2 FVKESK. For the CDR3, the DNA is TGTGCCAGCAGCCAATCAACAGACTATAATTCACCCCTCCACTTT. Translation: CASSQSTDYNSPLHF.

The chain has TRBV6-5 and TRBJ2-3; TRBD2 agrees at 9 bases. The CDR3 consists of 14 residues. V was pared by 4 bases and J by 6 bases, with 5 bases of the junction left unmatched. Germline CDR1 and CDR2: MNHEY and SVGAGI. The CDR3 nucleotides read TGTGCCAGCAGTTGGGCGGGAGGGGAGGATACGCAGTATTTT. It yields the protein CASSWAGGEDTQYF.

This clone appeared a single time. The CDR3 protein is CASSIKLQGRGTDTQYF. The CDR3 DNA reads as TGTGCCAGCAGCATAAAGTTACAGGGTCGCGGAACAGATACGCAGTATTTT. The chain couples TRBV13 to TRBJ2-3, with D possibly TRBD1 on 6 matching bases. Germline V gives CDR1 PRHDT, CDR2 FYEKMQ (reference sequence). This CDR3 is built from 17 residues. The V and J ends lost 5 bases and 3 bases respectively, with 21 bases between them.

This clone was observed a single time. The chain links TRBV6-5 to TRBJ2-2; 11 nucleotides line up with TRBD2. CDR1 is MNHEY, CDR2 SVGAGI, per germline. Losses at the gene ends were 6 bases for V and 7 bases for J; bases not matched to a gene: 7. The CDR3 is 15 amino acids. Here the CDR3 reads CASRDSGGAIGELFF. CDR3 coding DNA: TGTGCCAGCAGGGATAGCGGGGGGGCGATCGGGGAGCTGTTTTTT.

This clone was detected only a few times. V is TRBV6-5 and J is TRBJ2-1, with 9 bases matching TRBD2. The CDR3 loop spans 16 amino acids. J was trimmed by 7 bases and V by 4 bases; bases with no gene match: 11. The germline CDR1 and CDR2 sequences are MNHEY and SVGAGI. The CDR3, as DNA: TGTGCCAGCAGTTCCGCCCGAGCGGGAGGATCTAATGAGCAGTTCTTC. Its translation: CASSSARAGGSNEQFF.

The chain has TRBV19 and TRBJ2-1; 11 nucleotides line up with TRBD2. J was trimmed by 8 bases and V by 3 bases; bases with no gene match: 9. The length of the CDR3 is 16 residues. Germline V gives CDR1 LNHDA, CDR2 SQIVND (reference sequence). In nucleotides, the CDR3 is TGTGCCAGTAGTATTCTGACTAGCGGGGCCTTGGATGAGCAGTTCTTC. The encoded protein is CASSILTSGALDEQFF.

The chain couples TRBV7-2 to TRBJ1-1, with 7 bases fitting TRBD1. The CDR3 totals 15 residues. From germline, CDR1 is SGHTA and CDR2 FQGNSA. The trim removed 3 bases at V and 4 bases at J, leaving 8 bases unmatched. CDR3 sequence reads: CASSFGGQRSTEAFF. Here the CDR3 DNA reads TGTGCCAGCAGCTTTGGGGGACAGCGAAGCACTGAAGCTTTCTTT.

The chain joins TRBV19 to TRBJ1-5; no clear D gene. Germline V lookup: CDR1 LNHDA, CDR2 SQIVND (reference sequence). Trimming removed 3 bases from V and 0 bases from J, with 12 bases in between. The CDR3 is 16 residues long. In nucleotides, the CDR3 is TGTGCCAGTAGTATGGGGATGGGCACTAGCAATCAGCCCCAGCATTTT. Amino acids: CASSMGMGTSNQPQHF.

The V gene is TRBV6-5, the J gene TRBJ2-7; TRBD2 aligns across 7 bases. Per the germline V gene, CDR1 is MNHEY and CDR2 is SVGAGI. The CDR3 contains 14 residues. J was trimmed by 3 bases and V by 2 bases; bases with no gene match: 4. For the CDR3, the DNA is TGTGCCAGCAGTTACGGTGGGGGGGGCTACGAGCAGTACTTC. Its translation: CASSYGGGGYEQYF.

The chain links TRBV6-5 to TRBJ2-7; TRBD1 matches at 8 bases. V was pared by 6 bases and J by 2 bases, with 9 bases of the junction left unmatched. CDR3 length: 15 residues. Germline lookup yields CDR1 MNHEY and CDR2 SVGAGI. The CDR3 is CASSTDRAFPYEQYV. The CDR3 nucleotides are TGTGCCAGCAGCACGGACAGGGCGTTTCCCTACGAGCAGTACGTC.

The V and J genes are TRBV7-7 and TRBJ2-2; 8 positions agree with TRBD2. This CDR3 region has 18 residues. Germline loops: CDR1 SSHAT, CDR2 FNYEAQ (reference sequence). V lost 3 bases, J lost 3 bases, and 12 bases stayed unmatched. CDR3 coding DNA: TGTGCCAGCAGCTTCCGACGCACAAGCGGGGGATACACCGGGGAGCTGTTTTTT. Amino acid sequence: CASSFRRTSGGYTGELFF. Looking up the rest from reference TRBV7-7 and TRBJ2-2 gives the full variable domain: GAGVSQSPRYKVTKRGQDVTLRCDPISSHATLYWYQQALGQGPEFLTYFNYEAQPDKSGLPSDRFSAERPEGSISTLTIQRTEQRDSAMYRCASSFRRTSGGYTGELFFGEGSRLTVL.

This clone was observed once. The J gene is TRBJ2-1, the V gene TRBV2; D could derive from TRBD1 or TRBD2 (5 bases each). CDR3 length: 13 residues. Germline V gives CDR1 SNHLY, CDR2 FYNNEI. Trimming pared 11 bases from V and 5 bases from J, leaving 16 bases between. The CDR3 region is CAGLSGPNNEQFF. Written as DNA, the CDR3 is TGTGCCGGACTTTCGGGACCGAACAATGAGCAGTTCTTC. The entire variable domain, with the rest obtained from reference TRBV2 and TRBJ2-1, is as follows: EPEVTQTPSHQVTQMGQEVILRCVPISNHLYFYWYRQILGQKVEFLVSFYNNEISEKSEIFDDQFSVERPDGSNFTLKIRSTKLEDSAMYFCAGLSGPNNEQFFGPGTRLTVL.

This rearrangement joins TRBV6-5 to TRBJ1-3; TRBD1 matches at 9 bases. There are 15 residues in the CDR3. V trimming: 6 bases; J trimming: 0 bases; junction bases outside the gene matches: 3. Per germline, CDR1 MNHEY and CDR2 SVGAGI. The CDR3 protein is CASRMTGGSGNTIYF. CDR3 sequence (DNA): TGTGCCAGCAGGATGACAGGGGGCTCTGGAAACACCATATATTTT.

The genes are TRBV9 and TRBJ2-3, with 12 bases lining up with TRBD2. CDR1 is SGDLS and CDR2 is YYNGEE in the germline V gene. The CDR3 runs to 16 residues. Trimming took 0 bases from V and 5 from J; bases not matched to a gene: 4. The CDR3 bases are TGTGCCAGCAGCGTAGGGGGGGGACTAGCGGGAGATACGCAGTATTTT. This gives the protein CASSVGGGLAGDTQYF.